This T cell receptor beta chain was obtained from a study of cytomegalovirus exposure and HLA in healthy donors. Study-wide context: Among approximately 400 genotyped donors, around 80% fell in the Caucasian-associated ancestry cluster. Study-wide results and limits: 164 TCR beta chains were listed as cytomegalovirus-associated. The Asian-associated ancestry cluster reportedly had fewer N-insertions than the roughly 670-donor mean in a later analysis. Some V segments, including TRBV6-2 and TRBV6-3, were excluded as indistinguishable.

For this clone: Its target is unknown.

Germline V CDR1 and CDR2: SGHAT, FQNNGV. The CDR3 is made up of 15 amino acids. Primers for the PCR totalled 60 Vbeta and 13 Jbeta. The protocol was immunoSEQ multiplex PCR, while the TCRdb copy is restricted to in-frame clones and leaves out a portion. The data show roughly 63,000 clones, roughly 80% seen once. This clonotype was sampled from a woman aged 40 to 50 in good health and CMV-seropositive. The V and J genes are TRBV11-2 and TRBJ2-5; D uncertain. Gene TRBJ2-7 matches the end of the DNA better, so the J call may be wrong. The sequencing input was PBMCs. CDR3 sequence reads: CASSPDAGGTYEQYF. In DNA form, the CDR3 reads TGTGCCAGCAGCCCCGACGCCGGCGGTACCTACGAGCAGTACTTC.